These 17 T cell receptor beta chains were sequenced from one sample in a study of blood T cell repertoires in COVID-19. Only in-frame clones appear in the TCRdb table, and some are missing; sequencing was by immunoSEQ multiplex PCR. The table records 200,000 to 300,000 clones, 80% to 90% of them present only once. Source material: peripheral blood. The origin of the receptors is a woman aged 40 to 50 who had recovered from COVID-19.

The chain recombines TRBV7-9 with TRBJ2-5; D is possibly TRBD1 (6 bases). CDR1 and CDR2 (germline): SEHNR, FQNEAQ (reference sequence). The V end lost 5 bases, the J end lost 5 bases, and 18 bases lay between the germline ends. This CDR3 is built from 15 residues. CDR3 sequence: CASSLNGDNGETQYF. Here the CDR3 DNA reads TGTGCCAGCAGCCTTAACGGGGACAATGGGGAGACCCAGTACTTC.

This rearrangement joins TRBV5-8 to TRBJ1-2; the D is unclear. The CDR3 totals 14 residues. Trimming removed 6 bases at V and 8 bases at J, with 20 bases between. CDR1 SGHTS and CDR2 YDEGEE come from the germline V gene. Here the CDR3 reads CASIPGGPIGGYTF. In DNA form, the CDR3 reads TGTGCCAGCATCCCCGGAGGGCCTATAGGAGGCTACACCTTC.

The chain combines TRBV5-1 with TRBJ2-3; 9 bases match TRBD2. Per germline, CDR1 SGHRS and CDR2 YFSETQ. Losses at the gene ends were 7 bases for V and 11 bases for J; bases not matched to a gene: 17. The length of the CDR3 is 15 residues. CDR3 region: CASGSFLAGIDLQYF. CDR3 DNA: TGCGCCAGCGGATCGTTTCTAGCGGGGATAGATCTGCAGTATTTT.

The chain links TRBV9 to TRBJ1-1, with D perhaps TRBD1 (5 bases). CDR1 and CDR2 (germline): SGDLS, YYNGEE. The CDR3 sequence is 15 residues long. With 2 bases removed from V and 4 bases from J, the gap between germline ends came to 15 bases. CDR3 protein: CASSVYQGVGTEAFF. As DNA, the CDR3 is TGTGCCAGCAGCGTCTATCAAGGGGTTGGCACTGAAGCTTTCTTT.

The chain links TRBV5-1 to TRBJ1-1, with D possibly matching TRBD1 (5 bases). The CDR3 is made up of 15 amino acids. Trimming removed 3 bases from V and 1 base from J, with 13 bases in between. The V gene's germline CDR1 is SGHRS and CDR2 YFSETQ. CDR3 region: CASSSGPGGNTEAFF. CDR3 coding DNA: TGCGCCAGCAGCTCTGGGCCGGGGGGGAACACTGAAGCTTTCTTT.

This clone was seen only once. This chain joins TRBV19 and TRBJ1-6; D possibly corresponds to TRBD1 (5 bases). The germline gives CDR1 LNHDA, CDR2 SQIVND (reference sequence). The V end was cut by 10 bases, the J end by 0 bases, with 19 bases between. The CDR3 is made up of 17 amino acids. The CDR3 is CATQGWDLGSYNSPLHF. The CDR3 bases are TGTGCCACCCAGGGTTGGGACTTGGGCTCCTATAATTCACCCCTCCACTTT.

The rearrangement uses TRBV5-5 and TRBJ1-1; D perhaps matches TRBD1 (5 bases). The CDR3 loop spans 13 amino acids. Trimming left V 2 bases short and J 5 bases short, with 10 bases between. The germline V gene has CDR1 SGHKS and CDR2 YYEKEE (reference sequence). CDR3 DNA sequence: TGTGCCAGCAGCTTTCATAGGGGTACTGAAGCTTTCTTT. The encoded protein is CASSFHRGTEAFF.

The J gene is TRBJ2-2, the V gene TRBV5-1; D unclear. The CDR3 is 15 amino acids. Germline CDR1 SGHRS, CDR2 YFSETQ. V was cut by 2 bases and J by 0 bases, with 8 bases left in between. This CDR3 reads CASSLPGANTGELFF. In nucleotides, the CDR3 is TGCGCCAGCAGCTTACCCGGTGCGAACACCGGGGAGCTGTTTTTT.

About this clone itself: The sample carries other DNA sequences with the same CDR3. This chain connects TRBV18 to TRBJ1-1, with TRBD1 identical over 11 bases. Germline trimming cut 2 bases from V and 5 bases from J; bases unmatched to any gene: 4. Per germline, CDR1 KGHSH and CDR2 LQKENI. The CDR3 has 15 residues. The CDR3 coding sequence is TGTGCCAGCTCACCAAGGACAGGGGGCTGGACTGAAGCTTTCTTT. It specifies CASSPRTGGWTEAFF.

This clone was seen many times. This chain uses TRBV5-1 with TRBJ1-3, with D perhaps matching TRBD1 (5 bases). This CDR3 has 15 residues. Trimming stripped 1 base from V and 0 bases from J, with 8 bases between. The germline CDR1 and CDR2 sequences are SGHRS and YFSETQ. The CDR3 protein is CASSLTTGSGNTIYF. As DNA, the CDR3 is TGCGCCAGCAGCTTGACCACAGGCTCTGGAAACACCATATATTTT.

V usage is TRBV7-9 and J usage is TRBJ2-3, with 10 positions matching TRBD2. V lost 5 bases to trimming and J lost 5 bases; unmatched junction nucleotides: 10. CDR1 is SEHNR, CDR2 FQNEAQ, per germline (reference sequence). CDR3 size: 16 residues. The CDR3 spells CASSLAAGGPGDTQYF. Written as DNA, the CDR3 is TGTGCCAGCAGCCTGGCAGCGGGGGGGCCTGGAGATACGCAGTATTTT. Complete variable domain (other parts from reference TRBV7-9 and TRBJ2-3): DTGVSQNPRHKITKRGQNVTFRCDPISEHNRLYWYRQTLGQGPEFLTYFQNEAQLEKSRLLSDRFSAERPKGSFSTLEIQRTEQGDSAMYLCASSLAAGGPGDTQYFGPGTRLTVL.

The V call is TRBV7-2, the J call TRBJ2-7, with D tentatively TRBD1 (6 bases). The length of the CDR3 is 15 residues. Germline V gene lookup returns CDR1 SGHTA and CDR2 FQGNSA. Deletions cut 3 bases from V and 0 bases from J, with 12 bases between. CDR3: CASSLTGSSSYEQYF. DNA of the CDR3: TGTGCCAGCAGCTTGACAGGTTCCTCCTCCTACGAGCAGTACTTC.

The DNA of the CDR3 is TGTGCCAGCAGTTATTTTTTCATCGCCGGGACAGGGAATAGGGCGACCCAGTACTTC. Residues: CASSYFFIAGTGNRATQYF. The V call is TRBV6-2 or TRBV6-3, the J call TRBJ2-5; 9 positions agree with TRBD1. V dropped 3 bases and J dropped 7; count of bases not matched to a gene: 21. This CDR3 is built from 19 residues. Germline V gene lookup returns CDR1 MNHEY and CDR2 SVGEGT.

This rearrangement joins TRBV24-1 to TRBJ2-1; weak D call: TRBD1 (6 bases). With 4 bases removed from V and 4 bases from J, the gap between germline ends came to 16 bases. Germline CDR1 and CDR2: KGHDR and SFDVKD. The CDR3 consists of 16 residues. In DNA, the CDR3 is TGTGCCACCAGTGACGCCGACAGGTTTGGGTACAATGAGCAGTTCTTC. Amino acids: CATSDADRFGYNEQFF.

The J gene is TRBJ2-3, the V gene TRBV5-4; 10 bases fit TRBD1. The CDR3 loop spans 15 amino acids. The ends lost 4 bases at V and 7 bases at J; junction bases unmatched: 9. The germline V gene has CDR1 SGHNT and CDR2 YYREEE (reference sequence). Written as DNA, the CDR3 is TGTGCCAGCAGCAGGCGGGACAGGGGTGGGTATACGCAGTATTTT. This translates into CASSRRDRGGYTQYF.

The chain uses TRBV6-5 and TRBJ2-7, with 9 bases identical to TRBD2. The germline gives CDR1 MNHEY, CDR2 SVGAGI. This CDR3 comprises 16 residues. V gave up 0 bases and J gave up 2 bases; unmatched junction bases: 5. The CDR3 protein is CASSYSSGTSTYEQYF. DNA of the CDR3: TGTGCCAGCAGTTACTCGAGTGGGACTAGCACCTACGAGCAGTACTTC.

The gene calls are TRBV9 and TRBJ2-7, with D tentatively TRBD2 (5 bases). V lost 3 bases and J 1 base, leaving 11 bases between the germline ends. This CDR3 has 14 residues. CDR1 and CDR2 from the germline V gene are SGDLS and YYNGEE. In DNA form, the CDR3 reads TGTGCCAGCAGCGCGGAGGACTTGTCCTACGAGCAGTACTTC. Translating gives CASSAEDLSYEQYF.